These T cell receptor beta chains were read from a single sample in a study of control samples from healthy donors and cancer patients. Using immunoSEQ multiplex PCR, the repertoire was profiled, and TCRdb retains in-frame clones only, with some absent. The table shows approximately 97,000 clones, with roughly 89% occurring only once. Sequencing input: blood. The receptors here all came from a human donor in good health. The donor label of this sample is uncertain. CDR3s include the opening cysteine and the closing phenylalanine or tryptophan. A D gene is named only where the DNA matches it firmly. For some rows the clone size is stated as once, few or many, or as a class when expanded; others skip it.

>TRBJ1-2|TRBV3-1/TRBV3-2|-|14|-
TGTGCCAGCAGCCAAGAGGGGGCCAGATATGGCTACACCTTC
CASSQEGARYGYTF
>TRBJ1-1|TRBV9|-|15|-
TGTGCCAGCAGCGTAGGATCGGGGTTAGGCACTGAAGCTTTCTTT
CASSVGSGLGTEAFF
>TRBJ2-7|TRBV10-3|TRBD2|13|-
TGTGCCATCAGGGGAGCGGGGAGCGACGAGCAGTACTTC
CAIRGAGSDEQYF
>TRBJ1-1|TRBV9|-|16|-
TGTGCCAGCAGCGTAGTTCCCCAGGGAATGAACACTGAAGCTTTCTTT
CASSVVPQGMNTEAFF
>TRBJ1-1|TRBV19|-|13|-
TGTGCCAGTAGTATGTTGGAGACCACTGAAGCTTTCTTT
CASSMLETTEAFF
>TRBJ1-5|TRBV3-1/TRBV3-2|-|14|-
TGTGCCAGCAGCCAAGTCGGGGTGAATCAGCCCCAGCATTTT
CASSQVGVNQPQHF
>TRBJ1-4|TRBV7-9|TRBD1|15|-
TGTGCCAGCAGCTTAGGGGACAGGGATAATGAAAAACTGTTTTTT
CASSLGDRDNEKLFF
>TRBJ2-7|TRBV12-5|-|14|-
TGTGCTAGTGGTCCGTTTACCAACTCCTACGAGCAGTACTTC
CASGPFTNSYEQYF
>TRBJ2-3|TRBV5-4|TRBD1|14|-
TGTGCCAGCAGCTTGGACAGGGGAGCCGATACGCAGTATTTT
CASSLDRGADTQYF
>TRBJ2-7|TRBV11-2|TRBD1|15|few
TGTGCCAGCAGCCGCGACAGGGGGGGGTCCTACGAGCAGTACTTC
CASSRDRGGSYEQYF
>TRBJ1-1|TRBV20-1|-|12|-
TGCAGTGCTAGTTCTATGAACACTGAAGCTTTCTTT
CSASSMNTEAFF
>TRBJ1-5|TRBV24-1|-|13|-
TGTGCCACCAGTGCTGACAGGAATCAGCCCCAGCATTTT
CATSADRNQPQHF
>TRBJ1-3|TRBV10-3|-|13|-
TGTGCCGCCAAGTGGGATGGTCGAAACACCATATATTTT
CAAKWDGRNTIYF
>TRBJ1-2|TRBV25-1|TRBD1|14|-
TGTGCCAGCAGTGATCTGGGGACAGGGGACGACTACACCTTC
CASSDLGTGDDYTF
>TRBJ1-5|TRBV30|-|13|-
TGTGCCTGGAACAGCGATAGCAATCAGCCCCAGCATTTT
CAWNSDSNQPQHF
>TRBJ1-1|TRBV3-1/TRBV3-2|-|11|-
TGTGCCAGCAGCCAAGCGAGTGAAGCTTTCTTT
CASSQASEAFF
>TRBJ1-6|TRBV6-2/TRBV6-3|-|18|-
TGTGCCAGCAGTTACTCAGAGGATCCAATTATCTATAATTCACCCCTCCACTTT
CASSYSEDPIIYNSPLHF
>TRBJ2-1|TRBV19|-|14|-
TGTGCCAGTAGTATAGATCAGACGGCCAATGAGCAGTTCTTC
CASSIDQTANEQFF
>TRBJ1-3|TRBV15|-|16|-
TGTGCCACCAGCAGAGATCTAGGACAGTCTGGAAACACCATATATTTT
CATSRDLGQSGNTIYF
>TRBJ1-6|TRBV28|TRBD1|17|-
TGTGCCAGCAGTCCACCCGGGACAGGGGGCTCGAATTCACCCCTCCACTTT
CASSPPGTGGSNSPLHF
>TRBJ1-4|TRBV18|TRBD1|14|-
TGTGCCAGCTCACCCGGGACAGAGAATGAAAAACTGTTTTTT
CASSPGTENEKLFF
>TRBJ2-2|TRBV6-1|-|17|-
TGTGCCAGCAGTGGTTTGATCAGAGTGCGTGGCACCGGGGAGCTGTTTTTT
CASSGLIRVRGTGELFF
>TRBJ1-2|TRBV6-1|TRBD1|15|-
TGTGCCAGCAGTGAAGCATCAGGGGGCAACTATGGCTACACCTTC
CASSEASGGNYGYTF
>TRBJ1-2|TRBV15|-|15|once
TGTGCCACCAGCAGAGATCGGGACGGCGACTATGGCTACACCTTC
CATSRDRDGDYGYTF
>TRBJ1-4|TRBV11-2|TRBD1|14|-
TGTGCCAGCACCCGGACAGGGGGCTCTGAAAAACTGTTTTTT
CASTRTGGSEKLFF
>TRBJ1-6|TRBV7-6|-|12|-
TGTGCCAGCAGCGGCAGGGATTCACCCCTCCACTTT
CASSGRDSPLHF
>TRBJ1-6|TRBV2|-|14|once
TGTGCCAGCAGTGAAGCGACGACCTATTCACCCCTCCACTTT
CASSEATTYSPLHF
>TRBJ2-2|TRBV18|-|17|-
TGTGCCAGCTCACCAATCGTCAGCTCGTGGGACACCGGGGAGCTGTTTTTT
CASSPIVSSWDTGELFF
>TRBJ2-5|TRBV5-1|-|14|-
TGCGCCAGCAGCGTCGGACGGTATCAAGAGACCCAGTACTTC
CASSVGRYQETQYF
>TRBJ1-4|TRBV28|-|11|-
TGTGCCAGCACAGGGAATGAAAAACTGTTTTTT
CASTGNEKLFF
>TRBJ2-3|TRBV15|-|16|-
TGTGCCACCAGCAGAGATAAACAGACCTACACAGATACGCAGTATTTT
CATSRDKQTYTDTQYF
>TRBJ1-1|TRBV20-1|-|14|once
TGCAGTGCTAGTAGGCAGATCATGAACACTGAAGCTTTCTTT
CSASRQIMNTEAFF
>TRBJ2-2|TRBV6-2/TRBV6-3|TRBD1|17|-
TGTGCCAGCAGTTACGCAGGGGGCGTCATGTCGGACCGGGGAGCTGTTTTT
CASSYAGGVMSDRGAVF
>TRBJ2-7|TRBV5-1|-|14|few
TGCGCCAGCAGCTTGGCGTCGGGGCGGCACGAGCAGTACTTC
CASSLASGRHEQYF
>TRBJ1-1|TRBV6-1|TRBD1|16|-
TGTGCCAGCAGTGAAAGATCACAGGGGGCACGAACTGAAGCTTTCTTT
CASSERSQGARTEAFF
>TRBJ1-5|TRBV6-2/TRBV6-3|-|15|-
TGTGCCAGCAGTTACAGGGAACATAGCAATCAGCCCCAGCATTTT
CASSYREHSNQPQHF
>TRBJ1-5|TRBV28|-|15|-
TGTGCCAGCAGTTTAGGAACAGGGCACAATCAGCCCCAGCATTTT
CASSLGTGHNQPQHF
>TRBJ2-2|TRBV30|-|13|-
TGTGCCTGGAGTGAAGAAAACAACGGGGAGCTGTTTTTT
CAWSEENNGELFF
>TRBJ1-5|TRBV6-5|-|15|-
TGTGCCAGCAGTACCCTTTCCACTAGTAATCAGCCCCAGCATTTT
CASSTLSTSNQPQHF
>TRBJ1-1|TRBV12-3/TRBV12-4|-|11|-
TGTGCCAGCAGTTTGGGAACAGAAGCTTTCTTT
CASSLGTEAFF
>TRBJ1-2|TRBV6-5|TRBD1|14|once
TGTGCCAGCAGACAGGGGACAGCCTCTGATGGCTACACCTTC
CASRQGTASDGYTF
>TRBJ2-1|TRBV28|TRBD2|15|-
TGTGCCAGCATGTCCGCTGAGCGGGGGGCCGTCGGGCAGTTCTTC
CASMSAERGAVGQFF
>TRBJ1-2|TRBV7-8|-|13|-
TGTGCCAGCAGCCAGGACAGCGACTATGGCTACACCTTC
CASSQDSDYGYTF
>TRBJ1-1|TRBV27|-|15|-
TGTGCCAGCAGCCTAGCAGGGTGGGAGGACACTGAAGCTTTCTTT
CASSLAGWEDTEAFF
>TRBJ1-1|TRBV6-6|-|13|-
TGTGCCAGCAGCTATGGGACGGCACGGCAAGCTTTCTTT
CASSYGTARQAFF
>TRBJ1-2|TRBV5-1|-|11|-
TGCGCCAGCAGAGGGTTCTATGGCTACACCTTC
CASRGFYGYTF
>TRBJ2-1|TRBV24-1|-|14|-
TGTGCCACCAGTGGACAGAACTCCAACAATGAGCAGTTCTTC
CATSGQNSNNEQFF
>TRBJ1-1|TRBV7-9|-|15|-
TGTGCCAGCAGCTTATCCCCTGCCTGGAGCACTGAAGCTTTCTTT
CASSLSPAWSTEAFF
>TRBJ1-1|TRBV18|-|13|-
TGTGCCAGCTCAACCGGGGAGACGGGGTTGGCTTCCTTT
CASSTGETGLASF
>TRBJ2-5|TRBV29-1|TRBD2|14|-
TGCAGCGCGCTAGCGGGGGCCACTCAAGAGACCCAGTACTTC
CSALAGATQETQYF
>TRBJ2-1|TRBV5-5|TRBD2|13|-
TGTGCCAGCAGCCTCGGGACTATATATCCGCAGTTCTTC
CASSLGTIYPQFF
>TRBJ1-3|TRBV13|-|14|-
TGTGCCAGCAGCTACAGGGTAACTGGAAACACCATATATTTT
CASSYRVTGNTIYF
>TRBJ1-1|TRBV9|-|12|-
TGTGCCAGCAGCTCTCCCCGCACTGAAGCTTTCTTT
CASSSPRTEAFF
>TRBJ1-1|TRBV5-8|TRBD1|14|-
TGTGCCAGCAGAAGTGGGACAGGGAGCACTGAAGCTTTCTTT
CASRSGTGSTEAFF
>TRBJ2-1|TRBV7-8|-|13|-
TGTGCCAGCAGCTTAGGTAACTACAATGAGCAGTTCTTC
CASSLGNYNEQFF
>TRBJ1-4|TRBV12-3/TRBV12-4|-|13|-
TGTGCCAGCAGTCCTCGGACGGACGAAAAACTGTTTTTT
CASSPRTDEKLFF
>TRBJ2-1|TRBV11-2|TRBD2|14|-
TGTGCCAGCAGCTTAGTGGTTAGCGGGCATGAGCAGTTCTTC
CASSLVVSGHEQFF